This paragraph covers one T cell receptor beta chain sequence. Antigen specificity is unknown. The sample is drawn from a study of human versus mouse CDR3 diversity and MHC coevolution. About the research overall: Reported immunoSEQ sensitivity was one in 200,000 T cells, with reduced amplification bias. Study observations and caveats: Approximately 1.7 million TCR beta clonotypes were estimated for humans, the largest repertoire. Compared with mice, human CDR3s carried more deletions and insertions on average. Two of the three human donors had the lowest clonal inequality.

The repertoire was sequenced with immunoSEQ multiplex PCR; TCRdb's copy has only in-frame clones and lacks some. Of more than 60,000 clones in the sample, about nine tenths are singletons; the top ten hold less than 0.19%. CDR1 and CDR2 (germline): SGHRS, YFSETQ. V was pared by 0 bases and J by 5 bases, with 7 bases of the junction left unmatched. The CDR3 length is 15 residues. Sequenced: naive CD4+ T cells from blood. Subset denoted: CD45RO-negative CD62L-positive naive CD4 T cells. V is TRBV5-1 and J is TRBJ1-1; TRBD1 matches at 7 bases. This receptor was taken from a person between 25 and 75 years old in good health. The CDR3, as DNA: TGCGCCAGCAGCTTGGGACAGGGTCTTGGAACTGAAGCTTTCTTT. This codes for CASSLGQGLGTEAFF.